This paragraph reports one T cell receptor (beta chain). The antigen remains unidentified. The data belong to a study of cytomegalovirus exposure and HLA in healthy donors. Using immunoSEQ multiplex PCR, the repertoire was profiled, and TCRdb retains in-frame clones only, with some absent. The sample includes some 140,000 clones, 85% to 90% of them seen just once. Regarding the study as a whole: A few CMV-associated chains were confirmed in vitro to be specific for CMV antigens. Most TCR sequences were seen very rarely across donors, but some public TCRs occurred in many.

This CDR3 region has 13 residues. V dropped 9 bases and J dropped 2 bases, with 11 bases sitting between them. Germline CDR1 reads MNHNS; CDR2 reads SASEGT. The V call is TRBV6-1, the J call TRBJ1-5; no definite D call. The sample comprised PBMCs. The origin of this receptor is a man younger than 35 in good health and CMV-seronegative. This chain's CDR3 is CASEGSRNQPQHF. The CDR3 DNA reads as TGTGCCAGTGAGGGTTCGCGCAATCAGCCCCAGCATTTT.